Reported below is one T cell receptor (beta chain). Relative to its sample, this clone is medium-sized (0.01 to 0.1%). The antigen this receptor binds is unknown. No per-base quality is available; no much larger clone lies one base away. The immunoSEQ assay was applied to genomic DNA for TCRB CDR3 sequencing. From the authors' description of their analysis: Published virus-specific TCRB sequences were compared with patient CD8+ clones larger than 1%, and only a few matches were found. The analyses included only productive TCRB rearrangements. Clonality was expressed as a Shannon entropy-based productive clonality index, with each clone defined by a unique TCRB CDR3 sequence. To calculate repertoire overlap between two samples, the template counts of each clone were considered relative to each sample's total templates. Flow cytometry-measured V-gene usage correlated with V-gene usage from TCRB sequencing, with a Spearman r of 0.61. TCRdb stores this immuneACCESS table with in-frame sequences only. Part of the clones is absent; in the studies checked, under half of the shortfall reflects unresolved V genes, and no reason is known for the rest. V and J calls and clone size come straight from that table; D and trimming were deduced from the DNA. This sample holds roughly 14,000 clones; approximately 75% were observed only once. About 14% of the sample comes from the top ten.

Flow cytometry confirmed the purity of CD4+ and CD8+ cells that had been isolated by positive magnetic bead selection on an AutoMACS. Clonal expansions were first screened by flow cytometry with a TCR V beta antibody panel, then characterized by TCRB deep sequencing of sorted CD8+ fractions. Isolation of peripheral blood mononuclear cells was done through Ficoll-Paque PLUS density gradient separation. Nucleospin Tissue or Tissue XS kits were used to extract DNA from CD4-enriched, CD8-enriched or PBMC samples, and a Qubit 2.0 fluorometer was used for quantification. The CDR3 has 13 amino acids, counting the end cysteine and phenylalanine. Only CDR3 DNA remains: 39 bases, in frame from the first base. CDR1 is given as SEHNR and CDR2 as FQNEAQ, both from the germline V gene (reference sequence). Trimming at the junction amounts to 5 bases on V and 6 bases on J, and the germline ends lie 13 bases apart.

This specimen belongs to a study of somatic mutations in cytotoxic T cells in rheumatoid arthritis (TCRdb year 2017). Broadly, across the study: Patient peripheral blood (just under 31 ml EDTA) was drawn right after diagnosis and before any treatment started. Some T-cell populations stained with V beta antibodies were sorted by flow on a FACSAria II or Sony SH800 to nearly 100% purity, with sorted V beta1+ cells additionally subjected to TCRB sequencing. TCRB deep sequencing covered about 60 patients with rheumatoid arthritis along with 15 to 20 healthy controls. The median ages of the patient and control groups were essentially identical. To characterize clonality, the study used TCRB deep sequencing while asking whether somatic mutations are carried by expanded CD8+ T-cell clones in newly diagnosed, untreated rheumatoid arthritis.

Here is what the overall study found, with its caveats: The slight TRBV07 underrepresentation in patients was not adjusted for multiple comparisons. CD8+ clonality increased with age in patients (Spearman r ~ 0.47) but not in healthy controls. The expanded CD8+ clones had unknown antigen targets, and not appearing in virus-specific databases did not rule out that they were virus-specific. In about an eighth of the roughly 65 patients, more than 20% of CD8+ cells belonged to the largest CD8+ clone, while several identical CD8+ TCRB sequences were shared between blood and synovial fluid. CD8+ T-cell clonality in rheumatoid arthritis patients was not significantly different from that in age-matched healthy controls.

The clonotype comes from an adult with rheumatoid arthritis. The chain joins TRBV7-9 to TRBJ1-1; a weak D assignment points to TRBD1 (5 bases agree). Specimen: CD8+ T cells sorted from blood. The DNA sequence follows: TGTGCCAGCAGCGCCGAATGGGGCGCTGAAGCTTTCTTT. Its translation reads: CASSAEWGAEAFF.